A single T cell receptor (beta chain) is shown here with its context. This specimen comes from a study of blood T cell repertoires in COVID-19. The assay was immunoSEQ multiplex PCR, and TCRdb's table has in-frame clones only and misses some. Found here are 45,000 or so clones, about 83% of them singletons; the top ten hold around 3.7%. The receptor's source is a man aged 35-49 years with COVID-19, enrolled during active disease. Sequenced: peripheral blood.

CDR3 protein: CAIRAGQGKTEAFF. DNA of the CDR3: TGTGCCATCAGGGCCGGACAGGGGAAGACTGAAGCTTTCTTT. The chain has TRBV10-3 and TRBJ1-1, with 9 bases lining up with TRBD1. This CDR3 is 14 amino acids long. The V gene end was trimmed by 6 bases and the J gene end by 5 bases; junction bases not matched to a gene: 7. Looked up from germline, CDR1 is ENHRY and CDR2 is SYGVKD.